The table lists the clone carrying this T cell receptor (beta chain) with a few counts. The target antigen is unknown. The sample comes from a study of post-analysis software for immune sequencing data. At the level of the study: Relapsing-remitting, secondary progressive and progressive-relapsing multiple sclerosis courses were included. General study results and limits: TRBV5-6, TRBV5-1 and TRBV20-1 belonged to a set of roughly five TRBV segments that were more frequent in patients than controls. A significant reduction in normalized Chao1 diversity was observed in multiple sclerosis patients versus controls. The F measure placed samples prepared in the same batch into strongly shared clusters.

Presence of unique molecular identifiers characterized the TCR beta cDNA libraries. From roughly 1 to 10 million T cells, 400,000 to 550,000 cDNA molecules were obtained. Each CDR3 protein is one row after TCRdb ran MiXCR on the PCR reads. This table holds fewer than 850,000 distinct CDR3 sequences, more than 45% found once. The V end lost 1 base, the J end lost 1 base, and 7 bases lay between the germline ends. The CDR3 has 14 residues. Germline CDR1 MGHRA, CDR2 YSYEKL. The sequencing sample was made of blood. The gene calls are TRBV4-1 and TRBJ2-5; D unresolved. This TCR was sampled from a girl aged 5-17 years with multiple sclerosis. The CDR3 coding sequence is TGCGCCAGCAGCCAAGGTTCACTCCAAGAGACCCAGTACTTC. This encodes CASSQGSLQETQYF.